This TCR beta chain was sequenced for a study of blood T cell repertoires in COVID-19. Whole-study context: Samples of COVID-19 (acute and convalescent) were obtained from the United States, Italy and Spain. The cDNA or gDNA used as material had been derived from T cells, B-cell-depleted T cells, or PBMCs.

Seattle researchers signed up patients amid active infection and tracked them longitudinally. This clone appeared once. Authors' processing steps: Nucleated cell number was recorded as an estimate derived from reference gene primer amplification. Sequenced by immunoSEQ multiplex PCR; TCRdb stores in-frame clones only, minus some. V, J and clone size are taken as reported in that table, and D and trimming were inferred from the DNA itself. The table includes roughly 200,000 clones, under 90% detected once. Trimming took 3 bases from V and 6 from J; bases not matched to a gene: 4. The germline gives CDR1 LGHDT, CDR2 YNNKEL (reference sequence). This CDR3 spans 14 amino acids.

The specimen was peripheral blood. The chain joins TRBV3-1 (or the pseudogene TRBV3-2) to TRBJ1-4; 7 bases line up with TRBD1. This sequence originates from an older person with COVID-19, enrolled during active disease. The CDR3 loop reads CASSHHRGDEKLFF. For the CDR3, the DNA is TGTGCCAGCAGCCATCACAGGGGAGATGAAAAACTGTTTTTT.